The T cell receptor (beta chain) described here comes from a study of T cell repertoires in cytomegalovirus infection. Findings and caveats of the study: HLA-C-restricted, CMV-specific TCR beta clonotypes were dominant ex vivo.

Via MiXCR, TCRdb re-called the reads, giving one row per CDR3 protein. The sample has about 830,000 distinct CDR3 sequences; approximately 32% are singletons. With regard to this clonotype: Its target is unknown.

Germline V gene sequence: CDR1 WSHSY, CDR2 SAAADI. The CDR3 spans 15 residues. Trimming shortened V by 3 bases and J by 3 bases, and 15 bases separated the two germline ends. This chain uses TRBV10-2 with TRBJ2-7; possibly TRBD1 for D (6 bases). Sequences were derived from cultured CD8+ T cells from PBMCs, sampled from culture after CMV antigen stimulation. This TCR was sampled from a human donor in good health (CMV status not recorded). Some clones in this sample may be carry-over from other donors' samples. The CDR3 DNA sequence: TGCGCCAGCAGTGAACCTACTGACAGGATCTACGAGCAGTACTTC. The encoded protein is CASSEPTDRIYEQYF.